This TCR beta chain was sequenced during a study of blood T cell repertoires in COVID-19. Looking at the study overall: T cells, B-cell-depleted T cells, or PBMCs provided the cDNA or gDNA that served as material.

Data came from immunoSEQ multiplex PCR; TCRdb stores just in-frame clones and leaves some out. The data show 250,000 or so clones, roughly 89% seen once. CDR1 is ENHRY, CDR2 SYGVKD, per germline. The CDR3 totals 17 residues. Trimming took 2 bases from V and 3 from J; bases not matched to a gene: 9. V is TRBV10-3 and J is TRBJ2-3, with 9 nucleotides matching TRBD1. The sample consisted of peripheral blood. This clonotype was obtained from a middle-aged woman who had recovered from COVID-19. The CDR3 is CAISEPMGQGITDTQYF. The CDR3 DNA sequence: TGTGCCATCAGTGAGCCTATGGGACAGGGCATTACAGATACGCAGTATTTT.